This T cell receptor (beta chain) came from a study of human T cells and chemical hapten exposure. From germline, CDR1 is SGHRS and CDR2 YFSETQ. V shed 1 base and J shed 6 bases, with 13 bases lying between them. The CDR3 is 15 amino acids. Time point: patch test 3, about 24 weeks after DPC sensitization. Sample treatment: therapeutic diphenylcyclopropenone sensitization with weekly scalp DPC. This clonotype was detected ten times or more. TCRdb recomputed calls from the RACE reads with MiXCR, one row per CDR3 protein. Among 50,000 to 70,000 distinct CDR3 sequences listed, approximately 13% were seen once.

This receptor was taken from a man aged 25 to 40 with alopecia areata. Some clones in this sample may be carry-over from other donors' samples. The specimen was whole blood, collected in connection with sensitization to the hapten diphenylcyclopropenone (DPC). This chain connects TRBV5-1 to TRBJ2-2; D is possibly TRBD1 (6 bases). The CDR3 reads CASSLNGGDAGELFF. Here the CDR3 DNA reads TGCGCCAGCAGCTTGAATGGGGGCGATGCCGGGGAGCTGTTTTTT.